This T cell receptor (beta chain) was identified in a study of blood T cell repertoires in COVID-19. About the study: Sources were T cells, B-cell-depleted T cells, or PBMCs; the material itself was cDNA or gDNA.

Clones were read by immunoSEQ multiplex PCR, and TCRdb kept only the in-frame ones, dropping some. The repertoire includes some 350,000 clones, about 90% of them detected once, and roughly 3% sits in the top ten. CDR3 size: 15 residues. With V trimmed by 4 bases and J by 7 bases, 9 bases remained unmatched. The germline gives CDR1 SGHRS, CDR2 YFSETQ. The chain links TRBV5-1 to TRBJ2-1, with TRBD1 identical over 9 bases. This TCR derives from a woman in her 30s who had recovered from COVID-19. The source material was PBMCs or T cells enriched from blood (not recorded which). CDR3 DNA sequence: TGCGCCAGCAGCCCGGGACAGGGTGTAGTGAATGAGCAGTTCTTC. The encoded protein is CASSPGQGVVNEQFF.